Listed below are T cell receptor beta chains from one sample, sequenced in a study of T cells in Graves' hyperthyroidism and ophthalmopathy. MiXCR, run by TCRdb on the multiplex PCR reads, gives a single entry per CDR3 protein. The table has some 420,000 distinct CDR3 sequences, roughly 13% seen once. Sequencing was done on a sample of blood. These receptors originate from a woman between 18 and 29 years old with Graves' hyperthyroidism. CDR3s include the opening cysteine and the closing phenylalanine or tryptophan. D genes are given only for firm matches. Not all rows give a size; the values are once, few, many and, for expanded clones, a class.

V gene,J gene,D gene,clone size,CDR3 DNA,CDR3 protein
TRBV10-3,TRBJ2-2,TRBD1,.,TGTGCCATCAGCCGAGCAGGGGGCCAGAACACCGGGGAGCTGTTTTTT,CAISRAGGQNTGELFF
TRBV5-1,TRBJ1-1,.,.,TGCGCCAGCAGCTCCCTGGACAGTAACACTGAAGCTTTCTTT,CASSSLDSNTEAFF
TRBV3-1,TRBJ2-7,.,many,TGTGCCAGCAGCCCCCGAGGAGGGGATTGGTACTTC,CASSPRGGDWYF
TRBV12-3/TRBV12-4,TRBJ1-5,.,many,TGTGCCAGCAGGCCTACAGGGAATCAGCCCCAGCATTTT,CASRPTGNQPQHF
TRBV14,TRBJ2-1,TRBD2,few,TGTGCCAGCAGCCCGGGACTAGCGGGAGGGAGCTATGAGCAGTTCTTC,CASSPGLAGGSYEQFF
TRBV18,TRBJ2-2,TRBD1,.,TGTGCCAGCTCACCAGTGACAGGGACGTACACCGGGGAGCTGTTTTTT,CASSPVTGTYTGELFF
TRBV5-1,TRBJ2-1,.,.,TGCGCCAGCAGCTTGGGTGGCGATTTCCCTTACAATGAGCAGTTCTTC,CASSLGGDFPYNEQFF
TRBV4-3,TRBJ1-2,.,many,TGCGCCAGCAGCCTCGAGAGGGGGGACTATGGCTACACCTTC,CASSLERGDYGYTF
TRBV5-1,TRBJ2-1,TRBD2,few,TGCGCCAGCAGCTTAGCGGGAGGGCCTGGGGTCGGCAATGAGCAGTTCTTC,CASSLAGGPGVGNEQFF
TRBV11-2,TRBJ2-1,TRBD2,many,TGTGCCAGCAGCAGGACTAGCGGGAGGGGCAATGAGCAGTTCTTC,CASSRTSGRGNEQFF
TRBV20-1,TRBJ2-7,TRBD2,many,TGCAGTGCTAGACCCATAGCGGGAGGCAACGAGCAGTACTTC,CSARPIAGGNEQYF
TRBV11-2,TRBJ2-5,.,many,TGTGCCAGCGGGGGACTTCAAGAGACCCAGTACTTC,CASGGLQETQYF
TRBV14,TRBJ2-3,TRBD2,few,TGTGCCAGCAGCCAAGAGTTGCGGGAGATAGATACGCAGTATTTT,CASSQELREIDTQYF
TRBV12-3/TRBV12-4,TRBJ2-5,.,many,TGTGCCAGCAGTTCCCCGGACGGTCAAGAGACCCAGTACTTC,CASSSPDGQETQYF
TRBV5-1,TRBJ1-1,TRBD1,.,TGCGCCAGCAGAAGGACAGGGCAGGCTGAAGCTTTCTTT,CASRRTGQAEAFF
TRBV20-1,TRBJ2-7,.,many,TGCAGTGCCCGGGACACGGGCTACGAGCAGTACTTC,CSARDTGYEQYF
TRBV7-2,TRBJ1-6,.,few,TGTGCCAGCAGCTTAGAAGAGAGCTCCTATAATTCACCCCTCCACTTT,CASSLEESSYNSPLHF
TRBV30,TRBJ2-1,TRBD2,many,TGTGCCTGGAGTGGACTAGCGGGAGGGCCGGGGCAGTTCTTC,CAWSGLAGGPGQFF
TRBV19,TRBJ1-5,.,few,TGTGCCAGTAGATCTCTCGGGTATAGCAATCAGCCCCAGCATTTT,CASRSLGYSNQPQHF
TRBV27,TRBJ1-1,.,.,TGTGCCAGCAGTTTAGCGGGGATGAGAACTGAAGCTTTCTTT,CASSLAGMRTEAFF
TRBV28,TRBJ2-2,.,once,TGTGCCAGCAGTTTTATTATAGGGGCCAACACCGGGGAGCTGTTTTTT,CASSFIIGANTGELFF
TRBV19,TRBJ1-2,.,few,TGTGCCAGTAGGAGAGGTGGTGGCTATGGCTACACCTTC,CASRRGGGYGYTF
TRBV6-1,TRBJ1-2,TRBD1,few,TGTGCCAGCAGGGGACAGGGCTCCGTTTATTTTGGCTACACCTTC,CASRGQGSVYFGYTF
TRBV5-6,TRBJ2-3,TRBD1,.,TGTGCCAGCAGCTTGGCCAAGGGGGCTTTTAGCACAGATACGCAGTATTTT,CASSLAKGAFSTDTQYF
TRBV7-9,TRBJ1-1,.,many,TGTGCCAGCAGCTCACTTAGAGGGGGACGGTTGGCAGGGGACACTGAAGCTTTCTTT,CASSSLRGGRLAGDTEAFF
TRBV15,TRBJ2-1,.,many,TGTGCCACCAGCGGATCTAGCGACTACAATGAGCAGTTCTTC,CATSGSSDYNEQFF
TRBV7-9,TRBJ2-3,.,many,TGTGCCAGCAGCTTAGTGCTGGGACCGTCAAAAAGAGATACGCAGTATTTT,CASSLVLGPSKRDTQYF
TRBV5-1,TRBJ1-3,TRBD1,.,TGCGCCAGCAGCAAAGCAGGGGGCCTTAGAAACACCATATATTTT,CASSKAGGLRNTIYF
TRBV4-1,TRBJ2-7,TRBD2,many,TGCGCCAGCAGCAGGACTAGCGGGAGACCCTACGAGCAGTACTTC,CASSRTSGRPYEQYF
TRBV9,TRBJ2-1,TRBD2,many,TGTGCCAGCAGCGCCGGGACTAGTCGTCAAAATGAGCAGTTCTTC,CASSAGTSRQNEQFF
TRBV29-1,TRBJ2-7,TRBD1,many,TGCAGCGTTGAGTATTACAGGGGAAATTCCTACGAGCAGTACTTC,CSVEYYRGNSYEQYF
TRBV6-2/TRBV6-3,TRBJ2-7,TRBD2,many,TGTGCCAGCAGTTACTCGACGTCTAGCGGCGCCTACGAGCAGTACTTC,CASSYSTSSGAYEQYF
TRBV28,TRBJ1-2,.,many,TGTGCCAGCAGTTTATCCCTCAACACACGGGGTGGCTACACCTTC,CASSLSLNTRGGYTF
TRBV20-1,TRBJ2-1,TRBD2,.,TGCAGTGCTAAGTTCAAGCGGGAGGGCCTCTACAATGAGCAGTTCTTC,CSAKFKREGLYNEQFF
TRBV12-3/TRBV12-4,TRBJ2-7,TRBD2,many,TGTGCCAGCAGTTTCTTTTGGAGCGGGAGTCCCTACGAGCAGTACTTC,CASSFFWSGSPYEQYF
TRBV20-1,TRBJ2-5,TRBD2,.,TGCAGTGCTAGTACCCCGGGACTAGCGGGAGGGCAACAAGAGACCCAGTACTTC,CSASTPGLAGGQQETQYF
TRBV25-1,TRBJ1-1,.,.,TGTGCCAGCAGTGAATGTAGGTTGGACGAGGAAGACACTGAAACTTTCTTT,CASSECRLDEEDTETFF
TRBV28,TRBJ2-6,TRBD1,.,TGTGCCAGCTTCGGACAGGGGGAGTCTGGGGCCAACGTCCTGACTTTC,CASFGQGESGANVLTF
TRBV20-1,TRBJ1-6,TRBD1,.,TGCAGTAGACGCAGGACAGGGGCCGAAAATTCACCCCTCCACTTT,CSRRRTGAENSPLHF
TRBV5-6,TRBJ2-7,.,.,TGTGCCAGCAGTCTGACGGCGGGCCACGAGCAGTACTTC,CASSLTAGHEQYF
TRBV20-1,TRBJ2-1,TRBD2,few,TGCAGTGCTAGAAGGCTAGCGGGGGGGTACAATGAGCAGTTCTTC,CSARRLAGGYNEQFF
TRBV6-1,TRBJ2-7,.,many,TGTGCCAGCACCTTGGGACGGACCTCCTACGAGCAGTACTTC,CASTLGRTSYEQYF
TRBV5-1,TRBJ1-2,.,many,TGCGCCAGCAGCTTGCGCCCCCGGGACAACTATGGCTACACCTTC,CASSLRPRDNYGYTF
TRBV7-9,TRBJ1-1,.,many,TGTGCCAGCAGCTTAGTCGAGGCCTACACTGAAGCTTTCTTT,CASSLVEAYTEAFF
TRBV3-1,TRBJ2-1,.,many,TGTGCCAGCAGCCAAGATCAGAGAATAAGACAGTTCTTC,CASSQDQRIRQFF
TRBV19,TRBJ2-1,.,.,TGTGCCAGTAGTATTTCCTCCAGGCGGCGGGGCAGCTCCTACAATGAGCAGTTCTTC,CASSISSRRRGSSYNEQFF
TRBV10-3,TRBJ2-1,TRBD2,many,TGTGCCATCAGGGGGTATAGCGGGGAGGCGTACAATGAGCAGTTCTTC,CAIRGYSGEAYNEQFF
TRBV4-2,TRBJ2-1,.,many,TGTGCCAGCAGCCAGCGTCGGGACTCGGGTGGGAATGAGCAGTTCTTC,CASSQRRDSGGNEQFF
TRBV20-1,TRBJ2-3,TRBD1,.,TGCAGTGCTAGAGATCTAGGGGGCTCCGGCACAGATACGCAGTATTTT,CSARDLGGSGTDTQYF
TRBV19,TRBJ1-1,.,few,TGTGCCAGTATCGAGGGGGGGTACACTGAAGCTTTCTTT,CASIEGGYTEAFF
TRBV6-1,TRBJ2-7,.,many,TGTGCCAGCAGTGACCCGACAGGACCGAACTCCTACGAGCAGTACTTC,CASSDPTGPNSYEQYF
TRBV11-3,TRBJ2-6,TRBD1,many,TGTGCCAGCAGCCCCGGGACAGGTGTATCTGGGGCCAACGTCCTGACTTTC,CASSPGTGVSGANVLTF
TRBV20-1,TRBJ1-5,.,.,TGCAGTGCCCTGGGGGCGGGGCGACAGGACAATCAGCCCCAGCATTTT,CSALGAGRQDNQPQHF
TRBV30,TRBJ2-7,.,many,TGTGCCTGGAGTGTACATTGGAGGGAGCGGTACGAGCAGTACTTC,CAWSVHWRERYEQYF
TRBV5-8,TRBJ2-7,.,few,TGTGCCAGCAGCTTGGAGGGGGGAAGGACCGGCGAGCAGTACTTC,CASSLEGGRTGEQYF